The 21 T cell receptor beta chains below come from one sample, sequenced in a study of cytomegalovirus exposure and HLA in healthy donors. Researchers ran the PCR with 60 Vbeta and 13 Jbeta primers. Sequencing was performed with immunoSEQ multiplex PCR; in TCRdb, only in-frame clones are kept and a portion is missing. Found here are around 150,000 clones, approximately 78% of them singletons; the top ten hold approximately 3.1%. Sequencing was done on a sample of PBMCs. Receptors originate from a woman between 40 and 50 years old in good health and CMV-seronegative.

V and J are TRBV2 and TRBJ1-3, with no clear D. Germline assignment: CDR1 SNHLY and CDR2 FYNNEI. V lost 5 bases, J lost 0 bases, and 14 bases lay in between. This CDR3 contains 16 residues. This CDR3 reads CASSREGLSSGNTIYF. In nucleotides, the CDR3 is TGTGCCAGCAGTCGAGAAGGACTGAGCTCTGGAAACACCATATATTTT.

The rearrangement links TRBV5-1 to TRBJ2-5, with 9 bases that match TRBD1. Germline V gene sequence: CDR1 SGHRS, CDR2 YFSETQ. Germline trimming cut 4 bases from V and 2 bases from J; bases unmatched to any gene: 3. The CDR3 is 14 amino acids. The CDR3 bases are TGCGCCAGCAGCACTGGGACAGGGCAAGAGACCCAGTACTTC. The encoded protein is CASSTGTGQETQYF.

In this sample, this clone turned up many times. The gene calls are TRBV10-3 and TRBJ2-1, with a possible D match to TRBD2 (6 bases). V was pared by 4 bases and J by 9 bases, with 16 bases between. This CDR3 has 14 residues. Germline CDR1 ENHRY, CDR2 SYGVKD. The DNA of the CDR3 is TGTGCCATCAGTGGGAGGGGAAGCGGACCTGAGCAGTTCTTC. Translated: CAISGRGSGPEQFF.

The rearrangement links TRBV18 to TRBJ1-2; 8 nucleotides match TRBD1. The length of the CDR3 is 15 residues. The V gene end was trimmed by 4 bases and the J gene end by 6 bases; junction bases not matched to a gene: 10. CDR1 is KGHSH and CDR2 is LQKENI in the germline V gene. CDR3 bases: TGTGCCAGCTCACGGACGACAGGGGAGGAAGATGGCTACACCTTC. This codes for CASSRTTGEEDGYTF.

This CDR3 is CASSRTRATNEKLFF. CDR3 in DNA: TGTGCCAGCAGCCGTACCAGGGCAACTAATGAAAAACTGTTTTTT. The chain has TRBV11-2 and TRBJ1-4; tentative D call: TRBD1 (5 bases). This CDR3 has 15 residues. Germline V CDR1 and CDR2: SGHAT, FQNNGV. Between the trimmed V and J ends, which lost 5 bases and 0 bases, there was a span of 10 bases.

CDR3 region: CASSIPGSMGLREQYF. DNA for the CDR3: TGTGCCAGTAGTATTCCTGGCAGCATGGGACTAAGGGAGCAGTACTTC. The J gene is TRBJ2-7, the V gene TRBV19; 7 bases are a match to TRBD2. This CDR3 comprises 16 residues. Trimming cost V 3 bases and J 7 bases; bases outside gene matches: 15. In germline, CDR1 is LNHDA, CDR2 SQIVND (reference sequence).

The V call is TRBV7-2, the J call TRBJ1-3; D remains ambiguous. The germline V gene encodes CDR1 SGHTA and CDR2 FQGNSA. Trimming pared 0 bases from V and 0 bases from J, leaving 9 bases between. This CDR3 is built from 16 residues. The CDR3 coding sequence is TGTGCCAGCAGCTTAGCTGCTGTTAGCTCTGGAAACACCATATATTTT. It codes for CASSLAAVSSGNTIYF.

The V call is TRBV5-6, the J call TRBJ2-5; TRBD2 is a possible D gene (6 bases). The germline V and J ends were trimmed by 1 base and 2 bases, with 12 bases remaining between them. CDR1 and CDR2 from the germline V gene are SGHDT and YYEEEE. The CDR3 extends over 15 amino acids. The chain's CDR3 is CASSLTGGSQETQYF. In DNA, the CDR3 is TGTGCCAGCAGCTTGACCGGGGGTTCACAAGAGACCCAGTACTTC.

J is TRBJ2-2 and V is TRBV6-5; TRBD2 matches at 7 bases. Trimming cost V 6 bases and J 6 bases; bases outside gene matches: 4. This CDR3 region has 13 residues. Per germline, CDR1 MNHEY and CDR2 SVGAGI. This CDR3 is CASSQTSPGELFF. DNA of the CDR3: TGTGCCAGCAGCCAGACTAGCCCCGGGGAGCTGTTTTTT.

The chain joins TRBV2 to TRBJ1-1; 9 bases are shared with TRBD1. V lost 5 bases and J lost 4; bases outside the gene matches: 5. CDR1 SNHLY and CDR2 FYNNEI come from the germline V gene. This CDR3 region has 14 residues. The CDR3 is CASSKQGAGTEAFF. The CDR3 nucleotides read TGTGCCAGCAGTAAACAGGGGGCAGGCACTGAAGCTTTCTTT.

V is TRBV5-4 and J is TRBJ2-7; the match to TRBD2 covers 10 bases. The CDR3 extends over 14 amino acids. V gave up 4 bases and J gave up 2 bases; unmatched junction bases: 3. Germline V gene data show CDR1 as SGHNT and CDR2 as YYREEE (reference sequence). DNA for the CDR3: TGTGCCAGCAGCCTAAGCGGGGGGGCCTACGAGCAGTACTTC. Protein product: CASSLSGGAYEQYF.

The count of this clone is one. This chain uses TRBV5-1 with TRBJ2-7; TRBD2 aligns across 9 bases. Germline values: CDR1 SGHRS, CDR2 YFSETQ. The ends lost 5 bases at V and 3 bases at J; junction bases unmatched: 6. CDR3 size: 14 residues. The CDR3 spells CASSGSGGYYEQYF. The CDR3 DNA follows: TGCGCCAGCAGTGGTAGCGGGGGATACTACGAGCAGTACTTC.

The CDR3 is CASEVEGRYTGELFF. Written as DNA, the CDR3 is TGTGCCAGTGAGGTCGAGGGCCGGTACACCGGGGAGCTGTTTTTT. The chain combines TRBV19 with TRBJ2-2; a weak D match, TRBD2 (5 bases). Germline V gene sequence: CDR1 LNHDA, CDR2 SQIVND (reference sequence). The V gene lost 8 bases and the J gene lost 3 bases, with 16 bases spanning the gap. The CDR3 has 15 amino acids.

J is TRBJ1-1 and V is TRBV11-2, with a tentative D call TRBD1 (6 bases). From germline, CDR1 is SGHAT and CDR2 FQNNGV. The CDR3 extends over 15 amino acids. V was shortened by 2 bases and J by 4 bases, with 14 bases between the two germline ends. The CDR3, as DNA: TGTGCCAGCAGCTTATCTCTGGGAGGGGGCACTGAAGCTTTCTTT. This encodes CASSLSLGGGTEAFF.

With regard to this clone: The junction departs from germline at one end; a sequencing error may be responsible. This chain joins TRBV7-9 and TRBJ1-1, with D unclear. This CDR3 spans 12 amino acids. Germline CDR1 reads SEHNR; CDR2 reads FQNEAQ (reference sequence). The CDR3 loop reads CSSSLVEVAAFF. CDR3 in DNA: TGTTCCAGCAGCTTAGTTGAGGTCGCGGCTTTCTTT.

The rearrangement uses TRBV10-2 and TRBJ1-5; TRBD2 is a possible D gene (6 bases). The J call may be wrong; the DNA end is better matched by TRBJ2-3. The CDR3 contains 13 residues. The V gene's germline CDR1 is WSHSY and CDR2 SAAADI. The CDR3 loop reads CATSGGTGQPQYF. CDR3 bases: TGCGCCACCTCTGGAGGGACGGGTCAGCCCCAGTATTTT.

This clone has just one count. The chain uses TRBV19 and TRBJ1-1; tentative D call: TRBD1 (5 bases). V was clipped by 7 bases and J by 4 bases, with 13 bases between them. There are 13 residues in the CDR3. Per germline, CDR1 LNHDA and CDR2 SQIVND (reference sequence). The CDR3 reads CASTTAGATEAFF. For the CDR3, the DNA is TGTGCCAGTACAACCGCTGGGGCCACTGAAGCTTTCTTT.

V and J are TRBV2 and TRBJ2-5; possible D gene TRBD2, 5 bases. The DNA end is a closer match to TRBJ2-7, so the J assignment may be wrong. The CDR3 consists of 14 residues. Germline-derived CDR1 and CDR2 are SNHLY and FYNNEI. The CDR3 loop is CASSDYGISYEQYF. CDR3 nucleotides: TGTGCCAGCAGTGACTACGGGATCTCCTACGAGCAGTACTTC.

The table lists this clone with a count of one. The rearrangement joins TRBV5-1 to TRBJ2-6, with 8 bases matching TRBD1. The CDR3 covers 19 residues. Germline V gene lookup returns CDR1 SGHRS and CDR2 YFSETQ. V lost 1 base to trimming and J lost 1 base; unmatched junction nucleotides: 10. In DNA form, the CDR3 reads TGCGCCAGCAGCTTGATCGAGCGACAGGGGCTTTCTGGGGCCAACGTCCTGACTTTC. Its translation is CASSLIERQGLSGANVLTF.

Notes on this clone: In the same sample, other DNA sequences code for this CDR3. The V gene is TRBV5-1, the J gene TRBJ1-5, with D perhaps TRBD1 (5 bases). This CDR3 is built from 14 residues. Germline V gene data show CDR1 as SGHRS and CDR2 as YFSETQ. V lost 0 bases and J lost 2, with 6 bases in between. The CDR3 protein is CASSLVGGNQPQHF. The DNA of the CDR3 is TGCGCCAGCAGCTTGGTAGGGGGCAATCAGCCCCAGCATTTT.

The chain combines TRBV7-9 with TRBJ1-1; 7 positions match TRBD1. With V trimmed by 5 bases and J by 1 base, 7 bases remained unmatched. The germline V gene encodes CDR1 SEHNR and CDR2 FQNEAQ (reference sequence). This CDR3 is 15 amino acids long. The CDR3 protein is CASSPARGQNTEAFF. The CDR3 DNA is TGTGCCAGCAGCCCAGCTAGGGGGCAGAACACTGAAGCTTTCTTT.